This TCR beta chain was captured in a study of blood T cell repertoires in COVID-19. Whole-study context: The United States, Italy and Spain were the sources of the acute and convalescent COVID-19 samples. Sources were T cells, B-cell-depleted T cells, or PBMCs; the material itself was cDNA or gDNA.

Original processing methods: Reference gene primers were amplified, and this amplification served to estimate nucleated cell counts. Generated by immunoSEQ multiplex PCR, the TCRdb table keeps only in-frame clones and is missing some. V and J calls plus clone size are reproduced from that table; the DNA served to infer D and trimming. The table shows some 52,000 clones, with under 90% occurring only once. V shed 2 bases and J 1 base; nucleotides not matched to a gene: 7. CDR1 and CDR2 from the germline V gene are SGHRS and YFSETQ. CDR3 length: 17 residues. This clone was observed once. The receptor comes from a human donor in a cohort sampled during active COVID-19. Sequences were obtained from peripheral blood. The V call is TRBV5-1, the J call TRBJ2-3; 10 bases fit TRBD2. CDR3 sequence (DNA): TGCGCCAGCAGCTTCCCATCGCTAGCGGGGGGCACAGATACGCAGTATTTT. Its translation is CASSFPSLAGGTDTQYF.